These 32 T cell receptor beta chains were all obtained from the same sample, sequenced in a study of identical twins. In TCRdb, the 5' RACE reads were re-called with MiXCR into one record per CDR3 protein. The sample lists about 520,000 distinct CDR3 sequences, 22% seen once, with 0.91% in the top ten. This sample was also put to use in a study of T cells expressing NK-cell markers.

Sequenced material: CD4+ T cells sorted from blood. The receptors were sampled from a woman in her late teens or twenties in good health.

The chain is built from TRBV5-4 and TRBJ1-1; perhaps TRBD1 as D (5 bases). The CDR3 length is 14 residues. Germline-derived CDR1 and CDR2 are SGHNT and YYREEE (reference sequence). Deletions cut 3 bases from V and 3 bases from J, with 12 bases between. CDR3 amino acids: CASSWEGVDTEAFF. The CDR3 DNA reads as TGTGCCAGCAGCTGGGAAGGGGTTGACACTGAAGCTTTCTTT.

The rearrangement joins TRBV5-1 to TRBJ2-1; perhaps TRBD2 as D (5 bases). The V gene's germline CDR1 is SGHRS and CDR2 YFSETQ. CDR3 length: 15 residues. Deletions cut 0 bases from V and 9 bases from J, with 16 bases between. The CDR3: CASSLAAQVGSEQFF. CDR3 nucleotides: TGCGCCAGCAGCTTGGCCGCCCAGGTTGGGAGTGAGCAGTTCTTC. Together with reference TRBV5-1 and TRBJ2-1, the CDR3 gives the full variable domain: KAGVTQTPRYLIKTRGQQVTLSCSPISGHRSVSWYQQTPGQGLQFLFEYFSETQRNKGNFPGRFSGRQFSNSRSEMNVSTLELGDSALYLCASSLAAQVGSEQFFGPGTRLTVL.

This clonotype has more than one count but fewer than ten. The chain recombines TRBV25-1 with TRBJ2-5; no clear D. The germline CDR1 and CDR2 sequences are MGHDK and SYGVNS. This CDR3 is 14 amino acids long. V was clipped by 7 bases and J by 3 bases, with 15 bases between them. CDR3 residues: CASTHPVWEETQYF. The CDR3 bases are TGTGCCAGCACCCACCCGGTGTGGGAAGAGACCCAGTACTTC.

This clonotype was counted only a few times. CDR3 protein: CASSRGVPYYGYTF. The CDR3 DNA follows: TGTGCCAGCAGCCGCGGGGTACCCTACTATGGCTACACCTTC. The rearrangement joins TRBV12-3 or TRBV12-4 to TRBJ1-2; D uncertain. CDR3 length equals 14 residues. V was clipped by 6 bases and J by 3 bases, with 14 bases between them.

This clonotype was seen repeatedly, ten times or more. The genes are TRBV6-1 and TRBJ2-1; D is possibly TRBD1 (6 bases). CDR1 is MNHNS and CDR2 is SASEGT in the germline V gene. V shed 6 bases and J shed 7 bases, with 13 bases lying between them. The CDR3 totals 13 residues. The CDR3 here is CASSRQVGNEQFF. The CDR3 DNA reads as TGTGCCAGCAGCCGACAGGTCGGAAATGAGCAGTTCTTC.

This clonotype was seen ten or more times. This chain connects TRBV20-1 to TRBJ2-3; 11 nucleotides agree with TRBD2. The CDR3 sequence is 14 residues long. Losses at the gene ends were 5 bases for V and 4 bases for J; bases not matched to a gene: 5. Germline V CDR1 and CDR2: DFQATT, SNEGSKA (reference sequence). CDR3 amino acids: CSAPGTSGSDTQYF. For the CDR3, the DNA is TGCAGTGCTCCCGGGACTAGCGGATCAGATACGCAGTATTTT.

This chain connects TRBV20-1 to TRBJ1-3; TRBD1 matches at 9 bases. Germline V lookup: CDR1 DFQATT, CDR2 SNEGSKA (reference sequence). With 6 bases clipped from V and 8 bases from J, the junction kept 8 bases outside the gene matches. The CDR3 consists of 13 residues. The CDR3 DNA reads as TGCAGTGCCCTACAGGGGGCGTATGACACCATATATTTT. Translation: CSALQGAYDTIYF.

The table lists this clonotype with a few counts. The chain couples TRBV6-2 or TRBV6-3 to TRBJ1-5; TRBD1 matches at 9 bases. Trimming removed 0 bases from V and 0 bases from J; junction bases left unmatched: 6. The CDR3 loop spans 18 amino acids. Germline V gene data show CDR1 as MNHEY and CDR2 as SVGEGT. The CDR3 region is CASSYSPGQGYSNQPQHF. The DNA for the CDR3 is TGTGCCAGCAGTTACTCCCCGGGACAGGGCTATAGCAATCAGCCCCAGCATTTT.

The genes are TRBV25-1 and TRBJ2-7; D is perhaps TRBD1 (6 bases). V was clipped by 8 bases and J by 4 bases, with 15 bases between them. The CDR3 is 13 residues long. Germline V CDR1 and CDR2: MGHDK, SYGVNS. CDR3 in amino acids: CASAWGQGYEQYF. In DNA form, the CDR3 reads TGTGCCAGCGCGTGGGGGCAGGGTTACGAGCAGTACTTC.

The J gene is TRBJ2-2, the V gene TRBV10-3; D remains unclear. Per germline, CDR1 ENHRY and CDR2 SYGVKD. The CDR3 is made up of 16 amino acids. V lost 0 bases, J lost 1 base, and 9 bases lay in between. The CDR3 DNA sequence: TGTGCCATCAGTGAGTCTTGGATATTGAACACCGGGGAGCTGTTTTTT. This gives the protein CAISESWILNTGELFF.

This clonotype occurred a few times. The chain combines TRBV6-5 with TRBJ2-2; the D is unclear. This CDR3 spans 14 amino acids. CDR1 is MNHEY, CDR2 SVGAGI, per germline. V lost 2 bases to trimming and J lost 3 bases, with 7 bases between them. CDR3: CASSYPDHTGELFF. The CDR3 bases are TGTGCCAGCAGTTACCCGGACCACACCGGGGAGCTGTTTTTT.

The table lists this clonotype with a few counts. V is TRBV25-1 and J is TRBJ2-7; tentative D call: TRBD1 (6 bases). The V gene lost 9 bases and the J gene lost 7 bases, with 25 bases spanning the gap. CDR1 is MGHDK and CDR2 is SYGVNS in the germline V gene. The CDR3 is 15 residues long. The CDR3 bases are TGTGCCAGTGCGTCGTCAGGGGTGAACCGCAGAGAGCAGTACTTC. It translates to CASASSGVNRREQYF.

This chain joins TRBV12-3 or TRBV12-4 and TRBJ2-6; 7 nucleotides match TRBD1. The CDR3 spans 14 residues. Trimming removed 6 bases from V and 12 bases from J; junction bases left unmatched: 11. In DNA form, the CDR3 reads TGTGCCAGCAGCCGGCAGGGGGACCCTCCCGTCCTGACTTTC. It is translated as CASSRQGDPPVLTF.

The chain combines TRBV18 with TRBJ2-1; 10 bases fit TRBD1. Germline-derived CDR1 and CDR2 are KGHSH and LQKENI. J was trimmed by 1 base and V by 2 bases; bases with no gene match: 5. There are 17 residues in the CDR3. The CDR3 DNA reads TGTGCCAGCTCACCAGTCCTGGACAGGGGGTCCTACAATGAGCAGTTCTTC. Its protein is CASSPVLDRGSYNEQFF.

This clonotype has only a few counts. The rearrangement joins TRBV5-1 to TRBJ2-1; D call uncertain. This CDR3 comprises 14 residues. Between the trimmed V and J ends, which lost 1 base and 5 bases, there was a span of 10 bases. Germline V lookup: CDR1 SGHRS, CDR2 YFSETQ. For the CDR3, the DNA is TGCGCCAGCAGCTTGTGGGGTGCTAACAATGAGCAGTTCTTC. This translates into CASSLWGANNEQFF.

The table lists this clonotype with a few counts. CDR3: CATSTRGGIGYTF. CDR3 nucleotide sequence: TGTGCCACCAGCACCAGAGGGGGCATAGGCTACACCTTC. V usage is TRBV15 and J usage is TRBJ1-2, with 7 nucleotides matching TRBD1. The CDR3 is made up of 13 amino acids. Trimming removed 4 bases from V and 8 bases from J; junction bases left unmatched: 7. CDR1 and CDR2 from the germline V gene are LNHNV and YYDKDF (reference sequence).

The chain has TRBV20-1 and TRBJ2-3; 9 bases match TRBD2. V was clipped by 1 base and J by 1 base; unmatched bases: 6. The germline V gene encodes CDR1 DFQATT and CDR2 SNEGSKA (reference sequence). The length of the CDR3 is 16 residues. The CDR3 DNA sequence: TGCAGTGCTAGAGGGTCAGCGGGAGGAGGCACAGATACGCAGTATTTT. This gives the protein CSARGSAGGGTDTQYF.

This clonotype was recorded at least ten times. The V and J genes are TRBV5-1 and TRBJ1-1; possible D gene TRBD1, 6 bases. The CDR3 consists of 13 residues. Germline V gene sequence: CDR1 SGHRS, CDR2 YFSETQ. The V gene lost 5 bases and the J gene lost 4 bases, with 12 bases spanning the gap. In DNA form, the CDR3 reads TGCGCCAGCAGTCCACAGGGAGGCACTGAAGCTTTCTTT. This encodes CASSPQGGTEAFF.

With regard to this clonotype: One end of the junction is discordant with germline, which a read error may explain. The chain uses TRBV12-3 or TRBV12-4 and TRBJ2-7; TRBD2 aligns across 10 bases. The CDR3 is made up of 11 amino acids. The CDR3 coding sequence is TGTGCCAGCAGTTCGACTAGCGGGCGCATCTTC. Translated: CASSSTSGRIF.

The rearrangement uses TRBV7-9 and TRBJ1-1; no clear D gene. This CDR3 region has 13 residues. V lost 5 bases to trimming and J lost 6 bases, with 13 bases between them. The germline CDR1 and CDR2 sequences are SEHNR and FQNEAQ (reference sequence). The CDR3 DNA is TGTGCCAGCAGCCTGTCCCGAGGACCTGAAGCTTTCTTT. This encodes CASSLSRGPEAFF.

A few counts support this clonotype. V usage is TRBV9 and J usage is TRBJ2-1; D is unclear. CDR3 size: 14 residues. The germline CDR1 and CDR2 sequences are SGDLS and YYNGEE. Trimming stripped 0 bases from V and 3 bases from J, with 7 bases between. The CDR3 protein is CASSVDQHYNEQFF. DNA of the CDR3: TGTGCCAGCAGCGTAGACCAACACTACAATGAGCAGTTCTTC.

This clonotype has a handful of counts. The rearrangement joins TRBV11-2 to TRBJ1-1; D gene unclear. The CDR3 length is 16 residues. Germline V gives CDR1 SGHAT, CDR2 FQNNGV. V was cut by 0 bases and J by 1 base, with 12 bases left in between. The CDR3 sequence: CASSLESRKGNTEAFF. Here the CDR3 DNA reads TGTGCCAGCAGCTTAGAATCTCGGAAGGGGAACACTGAAGCTTTCTTT.

V usage is TRBV20-1 and J usage is TRBJ1-6; tentative D call: TRBD1 (5 bases). The CDR3 spans 11 residues. Germline V gives CDR1 DFQATT, CDR2 SNEGSKA (reference sequence). Trimming left V 7 bases short and J 7 bases short, with 8 bases between. This CDR3 is CSVGGNSPLHF. CDR3 coding DNA: TGCAGTGTCGGGGGGAATTCACCCCTCCACTTT.

This sequence joins TRBV11-3 and TRBJ2-1; D is ambiguous. The length of the CDR3 is 14 residues. The ends were cut back, 2 bases at V and 7 bases at J, with 12 bases in the middle. Germline V CDR1 and CDR2: SGHNT, YENEEA. DNA of the CDR3: TGTGCCAGCAGCTTAACGGTACCTCGGAATGAGCAGTTCTTC. Translation gives CASSLTVPRNEQFF.

The genes are TRBV6-2 or TRBV6-3 and TRBJ2-7; D is perhaps TRBD1 (7 bases). Germline CDR1 MNHEY, CDR2 SVGEGT. This CDR3 is built from 16 residues. Trimming removed 7 bases from V and 2 bases from J, with 21 bases in between. In DNA, the CDR3 is TGTGCCAGCACCAACAGGGGACTTCCTCCCCCCTACGAGCAGTACTTC. Its protein product is CASTNRGLPPPYEQYF.

This clonotype turned up a few times. V and J are TRBV15 and TRBJ1-6; D is undetermined. The CDR3 spans 15 residues. V was clipped by 1 base and J by 7 bases, with 11 bases between them. In germline, CDR1 is LNHNV, CDR2 YYDKDF (reference sequence). The CDR3 reads CATSRGGSGNSPLHF. The CDR3 DNA is TGTGCCACCAGCAGAGGAGGGTCGGGGAATTCACCCCTCCACTTT.

The V and J genes are TRBV24-1 and TRBJ2-5, with unresolved D. Germline lookup yields CDR1 KGHDR and CDR2 SFDVKD. The V gene lost 2 bases and the J gene lost 3 bases, with 9 bases spanning the gap. The CDR3 runs 14 residues. The CDR3 sequence: CATSDSTDKETQYF. The CDR3 nucleotides read TGTGCCACCAGTGATTCCACAGATAAAGAGACCCAGTACTTC.

This chain joins TRBV15 and TRBJ2-1; D perhaps matches TRBD2 (6 bases). The V end lost 1 base, the J end lost 0 bases, and 13 bases lay between the germline ends. Germline V CDR1 and CDR2: LNHNV, YYDKDF (reference sequence). The CDR3 length is 17 residues. The CDR3 region is CATSRGPSVSSYNEQFF. CDR3 bases: TGTGCCACCAGCAGAGGTCCTAGCGTCAGCTCCTACAATGAGCAGTTCTTC.

The chain recombines TRBV7-2 with TRBJ1-5; D is possibly TRBD1 (6 bases). The CDR3 covers 15 residues. The V end was cut by 5 bases, the J end by 3 bases, with 14 bases between. CDR1 and CDR2 from the germline V gene are SGHTA and FQGNSA. This chain's CDR3 is CASSPDRIFNQPQHF. CDR3 coding DNA: TGTGCCAGCAGCCCGGACAGAATTTTCAATCAGCCCCAGCATTTT.

The sample holds a few counts of this clonotype. The chain couples TRBV6-2 or TRBV6-3 to TRBJ2-4, with TRBD1 identical over 7 bases. V trimming: 5 bases; J trimming: 0 bases; junction bases outside the gene matches: 7. Germline loops: CDR1 MNHEY, CDR2 SVGEGT. This CDR3 has 16 residues. CDR3 in amino acids: CASSPTGALAKNIQYF. The CDR3 region has the DNA TGTGCCAGCAGTCCTACAGGGGCTTTAGCCAAAAACATTCAGTACTTC.

This clonotype has only a few counts. The rearrangement joins TRBV5-1 to TRBJ2-7; TRBD1 matches at 8 bases. After removal of 5 bases from V and 7 bases from J, the junction contained 5 bases not matched to a gene. This CDR3 region has 12 residues. CDR1 and CDR2 from the germline V gene are SGHRS and YFSETQ. This chain's CDR3 is CASSGQGSEQYF. In nucleotides, the CDR3 is TGCGCCAGCAGTGGACAGGGTAGTGAGCAGTACTTC.

This clonotype has only a few counts. The V gene is TRBV7-2, the J gene TRBJ2-7; no reliable D call. Deletions cut 1 base from V and 0 bases from J, with 7 bases between. The CDR3 covers 14 residues. Germline CDR1 and CDR2: SGHTA and FQGNSA. CDR3 sequence: CASSLVASSYEQYF. The CDR3 nucleotides are TGTGCCAGCAGCTTAGTGGCGAGCTCCTACGAGCAGTACTTC.